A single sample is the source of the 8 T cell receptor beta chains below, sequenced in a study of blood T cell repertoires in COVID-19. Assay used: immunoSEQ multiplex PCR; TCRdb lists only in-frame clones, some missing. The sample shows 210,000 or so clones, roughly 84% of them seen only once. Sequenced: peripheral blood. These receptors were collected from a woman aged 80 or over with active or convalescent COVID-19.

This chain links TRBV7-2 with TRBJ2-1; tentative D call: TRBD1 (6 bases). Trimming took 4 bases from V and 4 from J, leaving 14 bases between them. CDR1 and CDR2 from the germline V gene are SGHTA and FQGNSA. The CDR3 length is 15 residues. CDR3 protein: CASSSGNRAYNEQFF. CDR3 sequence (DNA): TGTGCCAGCAGCTCGGGAAACAGGGCATACAATGAGCAGTTCTTC.

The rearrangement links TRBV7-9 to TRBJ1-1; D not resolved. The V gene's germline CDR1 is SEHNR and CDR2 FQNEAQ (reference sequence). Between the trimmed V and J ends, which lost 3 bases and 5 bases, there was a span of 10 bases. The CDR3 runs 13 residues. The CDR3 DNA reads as TGTGCCAGCAGCTTTACTGGAGGAACTGAAGCTTTCTTT. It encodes CASSFTGGTEAFF.

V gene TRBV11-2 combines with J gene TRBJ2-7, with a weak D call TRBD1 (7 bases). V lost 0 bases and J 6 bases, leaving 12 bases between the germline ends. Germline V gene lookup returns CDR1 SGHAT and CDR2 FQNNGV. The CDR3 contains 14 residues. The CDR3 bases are TGTGCCAGCAGCTTAGATCAGGGGGGATCCGAGCAGTACTTC. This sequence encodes CASSLDQGGSEQYF.

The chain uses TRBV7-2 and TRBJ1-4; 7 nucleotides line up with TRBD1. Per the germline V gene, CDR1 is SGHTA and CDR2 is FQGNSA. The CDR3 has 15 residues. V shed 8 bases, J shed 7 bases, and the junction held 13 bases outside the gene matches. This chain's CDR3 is CASFQGGRGGEKLFF. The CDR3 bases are TGTGCCAGCTTCCAGGGGGGCCGTGGGGGTGAAAAACTGTTTTTT.

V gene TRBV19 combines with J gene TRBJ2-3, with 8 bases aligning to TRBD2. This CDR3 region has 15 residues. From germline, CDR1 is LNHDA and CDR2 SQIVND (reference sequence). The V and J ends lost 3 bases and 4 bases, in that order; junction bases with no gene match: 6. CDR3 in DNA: TGTGCCAGTAGTATCCTGCCGGGACTAGCAGATACGCAGTATTTT. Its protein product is CASSILPGLADTQYF. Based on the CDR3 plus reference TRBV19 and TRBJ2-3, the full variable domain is DGGITQSPKYLFRKEGQNVTLSCEQNLNHDAMYWYRQDPGQGLRLIYYSQIVNDFQKGDIAEGYSVSREKKESFPLTVTSAQKNPTAFYLCASSILPGLADTQYFGPGTRLTVL.

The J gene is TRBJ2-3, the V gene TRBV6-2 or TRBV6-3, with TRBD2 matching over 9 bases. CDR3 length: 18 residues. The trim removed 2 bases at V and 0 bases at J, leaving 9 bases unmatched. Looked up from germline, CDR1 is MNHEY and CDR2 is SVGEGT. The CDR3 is CASSYEPSGALSTDTQYF. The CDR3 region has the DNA TGTGCCAGCAGTTACGAGCCTAGCGGGGCCCTTAGCACAGATACGCAGTATTTT.

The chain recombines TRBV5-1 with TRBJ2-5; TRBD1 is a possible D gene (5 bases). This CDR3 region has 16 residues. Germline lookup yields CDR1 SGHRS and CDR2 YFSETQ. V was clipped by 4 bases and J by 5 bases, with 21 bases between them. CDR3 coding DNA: TGCGCCAGCAGCCGTTACCCCCCAGGGTTGGGGGAGACCCAGTACTTC. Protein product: CASSRYPPGLGETQYF. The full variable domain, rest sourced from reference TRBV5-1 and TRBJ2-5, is KAGVTQTPRYLIKTRGQQVTLSCSPISGHRSVSWYQQTPGQGLQFLFEYFSETQRNKGNFPGRFSGRQFSNSRSEMNVSTLELGDSALYLCASSRYPPGLGETQYFGPGTRLLVL.

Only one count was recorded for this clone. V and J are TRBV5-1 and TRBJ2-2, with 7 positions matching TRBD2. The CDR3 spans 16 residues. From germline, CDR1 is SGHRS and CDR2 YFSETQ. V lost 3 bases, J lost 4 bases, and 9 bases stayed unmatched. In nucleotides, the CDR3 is TGCGCCAGCAGCTCGCTTAGCGGGTTGTCCACCGGGGAGCTGTTTTTT. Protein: CASSSLSGLSTGELFF.